This TCR beta chain was recorded in a study of blood T cell repertoires in COVID-19 (TCRdb year 2020). About the study as a whole: Samples covering the acute and convalescent phases of COVID-19 were provided by collaborators in the United States, Italy and Spain. The prospective study material was composed of cDNA or gDNA derived from T cells, B-cell-depleted T cells, or PBMCs. Deeply sampled blood TCRbeta repertoires from subjects exposed to, actively infected with, or recovered from COVID-19 were included in the dataset. The repertoires were released in a freely available public database meant as a resource for research on the immune response to SARS-CoV-2. The samples were drawn from the first 160 participants of the ongoing ImmuneRACE study and from 950 to 1,500 subjects provided by 6 global collaborators. The sample metadata nearly always contained a de-identified subject ID, COVID-19 status, age in years and sex. Where available, HLA class I and class II types were obtained from metadata supplied by the sample provider rather than from assay-based typing.

In regard to this clone: It has no known antigen specificity. Qualities for individual bases were not recorded, and no much larger clone is one base off.

TCRbeta CDR3 regions were amplified from genomic DNA using the immunoSEQ Assay, a bias-controlled multiplex PCR. In the authors' own workflow: The number of nucleated cells in each sample was estimated by amplification of reference gene primers within the assay. Sequence reads were collapsed and filtered to measure the absolute abundance of every unique TCRbeta CDR3 rearrangement. For each sample, productive Simpson clonality was calculated as the square root of Simpson's diversity index over productive rearrangements. The table was pulled from immuneACCESS by TCRdb, which kept in-frame rearrangements only. Such tables lose some clones; where checked, under half of the loss comes from unresolved V genes, and the rest has no known cause. The V and J calls and clone size are taken from that table; D and trimming were inferred from the DNA. Present in this sample are 300,000 to 400,000 clones, 87% of which were seen just once. The leading ten clones occupy about 6% of the sample.

The CDR3, cysteine through phenylalanine, is 15 amino acids long. Kept here is only the CDR3 DNA, which spans 45 bases and is read in frame from base 1. V is reduced by 6 bases and J by 4 bases, leaving a spacing of 19 bases between them. The germline V gene sets CDR1 to SGHVS and CDR2 to FNYEAQ. Beyond this particular receptor, the publication reports: The amount of clinical and demographic metadata varied by source and participant and was provided uncurated.

One collaborating source in Seattle enrolled patients during active infection and followed them longitudinally through the course of disease. Collaborating institutions collected whole blood in K2EDTA tubes following their own protocols. For TCRbeta analysis, collaborator samples were shipped as frozen whole blood, as isolated PBMCs, or as DNA extracted from either sample type. The chain is assembled from TRBV7-6 and TRBJ2-7, with TRBD1 perhaps the D gene, on 6 matching bases. This sequence originates from a woman aged 50 to 60 with COVID-19, enrolled during active disease. The sample comprised peripheral blood. The CDR3 is CASSRTVRSPYEQYF. The DNA reads TGTGCCAGCAGTAGGACAGTTCGGTCCCCATACGAGCAGTACTTC.